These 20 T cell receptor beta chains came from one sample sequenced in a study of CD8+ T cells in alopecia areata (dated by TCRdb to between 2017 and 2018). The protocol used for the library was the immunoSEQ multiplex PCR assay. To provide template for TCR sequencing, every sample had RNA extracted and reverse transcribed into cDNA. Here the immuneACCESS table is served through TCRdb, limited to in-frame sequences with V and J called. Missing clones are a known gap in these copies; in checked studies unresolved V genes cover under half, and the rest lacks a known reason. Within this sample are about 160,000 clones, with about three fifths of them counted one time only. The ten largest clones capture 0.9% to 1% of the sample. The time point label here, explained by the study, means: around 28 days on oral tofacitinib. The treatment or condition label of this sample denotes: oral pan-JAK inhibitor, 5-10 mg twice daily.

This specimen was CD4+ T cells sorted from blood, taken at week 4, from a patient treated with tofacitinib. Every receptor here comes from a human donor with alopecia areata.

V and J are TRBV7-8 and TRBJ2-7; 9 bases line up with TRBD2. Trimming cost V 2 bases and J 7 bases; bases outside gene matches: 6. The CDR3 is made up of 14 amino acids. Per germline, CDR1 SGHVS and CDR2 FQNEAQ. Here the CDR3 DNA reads TGTGCCAGCAGCTTACCCGCGGGGGGGCAAGAGCAGTACTTC. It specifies CASSLPAGGQEQYF.

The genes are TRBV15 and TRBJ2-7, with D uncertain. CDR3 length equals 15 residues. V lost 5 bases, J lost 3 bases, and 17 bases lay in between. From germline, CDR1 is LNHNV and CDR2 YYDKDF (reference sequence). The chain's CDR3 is CATSLEIGPSYEQYF. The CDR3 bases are TGTGCCACCAGCCTAGAGATCGGGCCTAGCTACGAGCAGTACTTC.

The CDR3 is CAWSRVRGHGYTF. The CDR3 nucleotides read TGTGCCTGGAGTAGGGTCAGGGGACATGGCTACACCTTC. The rearrangement links TRBV30 to TRBJ1-2, with D possibly TRBD1 on 6 matching bases. The CDR3 totals 13 residues. V was cut by 2 bases and J by 6 bases, with 13 bases left in between. CDR1 is GTSNPN, CDR2 SVGIG, per germline (reference sequence).

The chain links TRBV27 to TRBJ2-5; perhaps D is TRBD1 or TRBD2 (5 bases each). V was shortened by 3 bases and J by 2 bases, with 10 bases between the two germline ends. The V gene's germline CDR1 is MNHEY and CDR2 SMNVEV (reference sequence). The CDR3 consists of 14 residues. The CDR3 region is CASSFFGAQETQYF. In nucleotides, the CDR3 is TGTGCCAGCAGTTTTTTCGGGGCTCAAGAGACCCAGTACTTC.

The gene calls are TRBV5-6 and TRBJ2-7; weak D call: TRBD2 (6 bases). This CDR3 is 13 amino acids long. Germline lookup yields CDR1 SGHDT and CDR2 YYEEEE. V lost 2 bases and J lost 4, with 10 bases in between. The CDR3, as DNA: TGTGCCAGCAGCTTTGGCGCGGGGTACGAGCAGTACTTC. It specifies CASSFGAGYEQYF.

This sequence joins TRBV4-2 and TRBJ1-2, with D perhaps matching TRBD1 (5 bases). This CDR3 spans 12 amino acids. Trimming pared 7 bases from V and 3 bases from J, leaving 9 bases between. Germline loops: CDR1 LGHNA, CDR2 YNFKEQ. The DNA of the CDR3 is TGTGCCAGCATGGGGCCCGACTATGGCTACACCTTC. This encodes CASMGPDYGYTF.

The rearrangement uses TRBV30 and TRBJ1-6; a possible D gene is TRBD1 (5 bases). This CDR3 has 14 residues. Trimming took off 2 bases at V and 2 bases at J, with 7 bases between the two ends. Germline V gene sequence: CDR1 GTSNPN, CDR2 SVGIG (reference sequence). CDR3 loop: CAWSQGTYNSPLHF. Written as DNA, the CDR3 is TGTGCCTGGAGTCAGGGAACCTATAATTCACCCCTCCACTTT.

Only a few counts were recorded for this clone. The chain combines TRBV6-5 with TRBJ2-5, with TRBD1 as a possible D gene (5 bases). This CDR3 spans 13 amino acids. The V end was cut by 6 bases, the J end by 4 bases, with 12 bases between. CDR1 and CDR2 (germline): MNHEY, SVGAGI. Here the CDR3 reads CASSRIRGETQYF. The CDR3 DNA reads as TGTGCCAGCAGCCGCATAAGGGGAGAGACCCAGTACTTC.

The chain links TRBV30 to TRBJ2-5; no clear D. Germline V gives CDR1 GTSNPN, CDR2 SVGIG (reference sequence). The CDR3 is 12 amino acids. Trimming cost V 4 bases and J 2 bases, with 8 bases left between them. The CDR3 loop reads CAWTLGQETQYF. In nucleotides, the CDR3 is TGTGCCTGGACCCTCGGGCAAGAGACCCAGTACTTC. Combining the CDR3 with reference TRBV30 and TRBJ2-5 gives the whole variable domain SQTIHQWPATLVQPVGSPLSLECTVEGTSNPNLYWYRQAAGRGLQLLFYSVGIGQISSEVPQNLSASRPQDRQFILSSKKLLLSDSGFYLCAWTLGQETQYFGPGTRLLVL.

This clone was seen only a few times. The CDR3 region has the DNA TGTGCCTGTCAGTATAATTCACCCCTCCACTTT. This gives the protein CACQYNSPLHF. The chain combines TRBV30 with TRBJ1-6; D remains unclear. This CDR3 has 11 residues. Germline V gives CDR1 GTSNPN, CDR2 SVGIG (reference sequence). Trimming took off 6 bases at V and 4 bases at J, with 4 bases between the two ends.

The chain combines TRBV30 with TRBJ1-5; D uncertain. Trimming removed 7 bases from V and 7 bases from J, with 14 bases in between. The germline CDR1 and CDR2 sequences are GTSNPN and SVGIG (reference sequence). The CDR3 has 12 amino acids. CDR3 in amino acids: CASRFSGQPQHF. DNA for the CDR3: TGTGCCTCTAGGTTCTCGGGGCAGCCCCAGCATTTT.

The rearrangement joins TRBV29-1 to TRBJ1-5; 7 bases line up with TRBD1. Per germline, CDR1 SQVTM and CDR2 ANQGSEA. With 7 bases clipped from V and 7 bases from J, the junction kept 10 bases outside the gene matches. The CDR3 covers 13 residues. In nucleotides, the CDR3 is TGCAGCGCGCAGACAGGGTTGAACCAGCCCCAGCATTTT. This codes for CSAQTGLNQPQHF.

The CDR3 sequence: CSVSFNRGGTDTQYF. The CDR3 DNA is TGCAGCGTCTCCTTTAACCGAGGGGGTACAGATACGCAGTATTTT. The J gene is TRBJ2-3, the V gene TRBV29-1; a possible D gene is TRBD1 (6 bases). Germline CDR1 reads SQVTM; CDR2 reads ANQGSEA. The CDR3 runs to 15 residues. Trimming left V 6 bases short and J 3 bases short, with 19 bases between.

CDR3 protein: CASSHLGAGGNQPQHF. In DNA, the CDR3 is TGCGCCAGCAGCCATCTAGGGGCGGGAGGCAATCAGCCCCAGCATTTT. The rearrangement links TRBV4-1 to TRBJ1-5; D might be TRBD1 (5 bases). V was shortened by 3 bases and J by 2 bases, with 14 bases between the two germline ends. Per the germline V gene, CDR1 is MGHRA and CDR2 is YSYEKL. The CDR3 extends over 16 amino acids.

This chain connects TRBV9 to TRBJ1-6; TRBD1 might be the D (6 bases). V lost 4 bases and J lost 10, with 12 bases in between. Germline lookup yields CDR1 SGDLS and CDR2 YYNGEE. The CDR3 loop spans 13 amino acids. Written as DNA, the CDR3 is TGTGCCAGCAGCCTCTCCGGGGGCTCACCCCTCCACTTT. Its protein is CASSLSGGSPLHF.

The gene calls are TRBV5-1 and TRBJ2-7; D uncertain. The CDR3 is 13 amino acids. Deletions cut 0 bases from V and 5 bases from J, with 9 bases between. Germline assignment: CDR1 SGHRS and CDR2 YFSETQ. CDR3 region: CASSLAGWDEQYF. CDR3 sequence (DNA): TGCGCCAGCAGCTTGGCCGGGTGGGACGAGCAGTACTTC. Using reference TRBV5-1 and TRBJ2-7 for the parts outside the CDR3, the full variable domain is KAGVTQTPRYLIKTRGQQVTLSCSPISGHRSVSWYQQTPGQGLQFLFEYFSETQRNKGNFPGRFSGRQFSNSRSEMNVSTLELGDSALYLCASSLAGWDEQYFGPGTRLTVT.

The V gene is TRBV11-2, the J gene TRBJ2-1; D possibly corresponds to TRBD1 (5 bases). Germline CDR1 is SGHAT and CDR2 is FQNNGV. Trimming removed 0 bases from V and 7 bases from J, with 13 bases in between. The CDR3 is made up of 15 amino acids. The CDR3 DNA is TGTGCCAGCAGCTTAGAGGGGTCAGGGTGGAATGAGCAGTTCTTC. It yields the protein CASSLEGSGWNEQFF.

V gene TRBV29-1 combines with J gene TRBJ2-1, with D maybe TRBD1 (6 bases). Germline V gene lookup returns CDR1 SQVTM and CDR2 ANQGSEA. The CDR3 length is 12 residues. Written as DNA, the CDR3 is TGCTTTGTGAAGGGGGCCTACAATGAGCAGTTCTTC. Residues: CFVKGAYNEQFF.

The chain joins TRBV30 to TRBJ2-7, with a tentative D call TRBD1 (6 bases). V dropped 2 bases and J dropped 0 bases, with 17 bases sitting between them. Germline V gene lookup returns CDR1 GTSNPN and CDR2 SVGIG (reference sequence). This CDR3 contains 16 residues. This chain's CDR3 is CAWSYPMGRGSYEQYF. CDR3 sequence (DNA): TGTGCCTGGAGTTACCCCATGGGCAGGGGCTCCTACGAGCAGTACTTC.

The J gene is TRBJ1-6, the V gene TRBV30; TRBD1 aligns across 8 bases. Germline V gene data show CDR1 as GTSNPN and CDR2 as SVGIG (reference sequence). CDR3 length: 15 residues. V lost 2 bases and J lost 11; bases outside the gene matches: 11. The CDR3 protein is CAWSLGGQGTTPLHF. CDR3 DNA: TGTGCCTGGAGTTTAGGAGGACAGGGAACGACACCCCTCCACTTT.